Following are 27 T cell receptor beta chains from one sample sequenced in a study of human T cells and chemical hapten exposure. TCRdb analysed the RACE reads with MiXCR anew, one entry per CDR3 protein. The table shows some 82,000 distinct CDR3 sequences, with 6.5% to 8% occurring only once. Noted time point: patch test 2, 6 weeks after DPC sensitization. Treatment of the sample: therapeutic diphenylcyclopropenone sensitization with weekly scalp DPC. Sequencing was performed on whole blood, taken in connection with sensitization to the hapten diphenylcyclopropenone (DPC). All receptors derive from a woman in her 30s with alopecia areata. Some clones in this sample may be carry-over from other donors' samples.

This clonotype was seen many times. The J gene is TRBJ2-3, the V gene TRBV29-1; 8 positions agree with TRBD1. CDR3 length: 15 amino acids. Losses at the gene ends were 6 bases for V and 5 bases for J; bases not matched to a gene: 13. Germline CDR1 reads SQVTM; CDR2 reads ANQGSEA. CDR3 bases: TGCAGCGTCCGAGGACAGGGCGGGCAGAAAGATACGCAGTATTTT. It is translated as CSVRGQGGQKDTQYF.

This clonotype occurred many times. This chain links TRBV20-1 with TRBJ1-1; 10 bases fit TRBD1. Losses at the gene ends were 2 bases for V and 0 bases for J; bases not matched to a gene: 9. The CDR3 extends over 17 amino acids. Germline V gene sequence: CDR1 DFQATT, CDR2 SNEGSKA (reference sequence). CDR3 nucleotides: TGCAGTGCTAGATCTCTAAGACAGGGGGCGGTGAACACTGAAGCTTTCTTT. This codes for CSARSLRQGAVNTEAFF.

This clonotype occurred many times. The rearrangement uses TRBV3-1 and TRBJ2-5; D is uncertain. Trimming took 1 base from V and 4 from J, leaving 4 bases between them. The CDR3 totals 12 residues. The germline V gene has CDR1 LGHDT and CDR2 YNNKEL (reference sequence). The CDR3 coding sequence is TGTGCCAGCAGCCAAGCGGGAGAGACCCAGTACTTC. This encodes CASSQAGETQYF.

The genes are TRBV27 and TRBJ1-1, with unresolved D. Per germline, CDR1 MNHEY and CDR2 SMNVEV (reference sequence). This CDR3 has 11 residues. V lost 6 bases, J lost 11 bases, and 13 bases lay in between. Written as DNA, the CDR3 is TGTGCCAGCAGGACGACCGGATATGCTTTCTTT. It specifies CASRTTGYAFF.

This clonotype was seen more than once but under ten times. The CDR3 loop is CASSSYTRQGSITYGYTF. In DNA, the CDR3 is TGCGCCAGCAGCTCCTATACAAGACAGGGTAGCATTACGTATGGCTACACCTTC. The genes are TRBV5-1 and TRBJ1-2; TRBD1 matches 7 bases. Germline loops: CDR1 SGHRS, CDR2 YFSETQ. V lost 3 bases, J lost 5 bases, and 19 bases stayed unmatched. The CDR3 totals 18 residues.

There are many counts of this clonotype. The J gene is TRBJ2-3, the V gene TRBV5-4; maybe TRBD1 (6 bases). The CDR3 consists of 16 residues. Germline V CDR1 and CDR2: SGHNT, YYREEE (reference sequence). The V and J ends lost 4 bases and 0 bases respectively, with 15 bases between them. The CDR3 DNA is TGTGCCAGCAGCCCACGGCCAGGGGCCAGCACAGATACGCAGTATTTT. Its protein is CASSPRPGASTDTQYF.

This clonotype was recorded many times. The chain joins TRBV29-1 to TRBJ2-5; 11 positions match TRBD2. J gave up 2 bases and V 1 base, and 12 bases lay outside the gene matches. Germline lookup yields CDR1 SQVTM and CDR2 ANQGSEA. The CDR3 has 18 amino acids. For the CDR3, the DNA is TGCAGCGTTGAAGTGTGGCTAGCGGGGGGCGCGGAACAAGAGACCCAGTACTTC. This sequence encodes CSVEVWLAGGAEQETQYF.

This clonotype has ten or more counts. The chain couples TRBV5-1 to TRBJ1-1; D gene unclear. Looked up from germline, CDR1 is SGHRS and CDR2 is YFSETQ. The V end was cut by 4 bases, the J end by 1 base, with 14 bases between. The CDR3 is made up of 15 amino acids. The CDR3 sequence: CASSGRTGKNTEAFF. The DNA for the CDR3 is TGCGCCAGCAGCGGGCGGACGGGGAAGAACACTGAAGCTTTCTTT.

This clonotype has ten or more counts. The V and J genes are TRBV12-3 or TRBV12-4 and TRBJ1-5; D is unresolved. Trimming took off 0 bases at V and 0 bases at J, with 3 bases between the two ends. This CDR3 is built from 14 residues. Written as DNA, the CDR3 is TGTGCCAGCAGTTTAGCATATAGCAATCAGCCCCAGCATTTT. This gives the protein CASSLAYSNQPQHF.

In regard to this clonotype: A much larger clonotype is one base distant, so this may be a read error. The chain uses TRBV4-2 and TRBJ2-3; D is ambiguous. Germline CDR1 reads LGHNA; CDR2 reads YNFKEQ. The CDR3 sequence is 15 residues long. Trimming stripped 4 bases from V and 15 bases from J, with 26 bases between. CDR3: CASSPLSPWDNALYF. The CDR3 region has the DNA TGTGCCAGCAGCCCCTTGTCCCCTTGGGATAATGCCCTTTATTTT.

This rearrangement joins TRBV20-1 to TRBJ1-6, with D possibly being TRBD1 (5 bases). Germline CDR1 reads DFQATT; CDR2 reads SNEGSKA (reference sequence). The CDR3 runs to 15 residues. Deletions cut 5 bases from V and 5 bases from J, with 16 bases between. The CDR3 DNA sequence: TGCAGTGCTGGGACTCAGCCATATAATAATTCACCCCTCCACTTT. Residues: CSAGTQPYNNSPLHF.

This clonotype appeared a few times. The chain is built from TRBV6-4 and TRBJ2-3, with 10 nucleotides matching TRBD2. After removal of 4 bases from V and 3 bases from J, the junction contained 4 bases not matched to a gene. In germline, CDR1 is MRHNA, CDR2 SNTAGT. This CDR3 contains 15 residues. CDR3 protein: CASSASSGGTDTQYF. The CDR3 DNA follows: TGTGCCAGCAGTGCCTCTAGCGGGGGTACAGATACGCAGTATTTT.

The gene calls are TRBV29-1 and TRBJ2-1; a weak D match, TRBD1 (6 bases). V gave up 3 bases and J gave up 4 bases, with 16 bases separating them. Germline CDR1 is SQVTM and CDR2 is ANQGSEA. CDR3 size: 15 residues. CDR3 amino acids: CSVDSGTPPYNEQFF. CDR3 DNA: TGCAGCGTTGATTCCGGGACACCGCCGTACAATGAGCAGTTCTTC.

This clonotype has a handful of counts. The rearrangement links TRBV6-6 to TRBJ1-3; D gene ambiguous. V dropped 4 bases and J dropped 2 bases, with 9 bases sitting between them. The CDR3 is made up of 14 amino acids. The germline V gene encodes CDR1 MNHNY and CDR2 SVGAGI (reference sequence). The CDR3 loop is CASSFPGPGNTIYF. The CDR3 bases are TGTGCCAGCAGTTTCCCCGGGCCTGGAAACACCATATATTTT.

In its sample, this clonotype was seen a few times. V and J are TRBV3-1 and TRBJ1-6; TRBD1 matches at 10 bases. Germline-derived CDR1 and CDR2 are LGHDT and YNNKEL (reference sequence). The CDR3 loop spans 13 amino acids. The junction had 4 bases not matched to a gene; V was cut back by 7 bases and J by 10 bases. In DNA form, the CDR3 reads TGTGCCAGCACCGACAGGGGGCACTCACCCCTCCACTTT. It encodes CASTDRGHSPLHF. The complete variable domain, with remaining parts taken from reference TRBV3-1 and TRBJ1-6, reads DTAVSQTPKYLVTQMGNDKSIKCEQNLGHDTMYWYKQDSKKFLKIMFSYNNKELIINETVPNRFSPKSPDKAHLNLHINSLELGDSAVYFCASTDRGHSPLHFGNGTRLTVT.

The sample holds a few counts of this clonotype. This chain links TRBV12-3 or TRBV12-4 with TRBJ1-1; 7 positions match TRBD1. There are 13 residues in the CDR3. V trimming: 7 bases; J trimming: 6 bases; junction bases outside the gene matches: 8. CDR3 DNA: TGTGCCAGCATTCTACAGGGGAGGTCTGAAGCTTTCTTT. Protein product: CASILQGRSEAFF.

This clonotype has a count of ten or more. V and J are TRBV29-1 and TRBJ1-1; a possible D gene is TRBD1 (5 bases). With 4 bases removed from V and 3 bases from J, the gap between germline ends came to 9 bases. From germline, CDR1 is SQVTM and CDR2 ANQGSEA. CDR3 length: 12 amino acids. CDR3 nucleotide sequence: TGCAGCGTTGCAAGAGGGGACACTGAAGCTTTCTTT. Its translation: CSVARGDTEAFF.

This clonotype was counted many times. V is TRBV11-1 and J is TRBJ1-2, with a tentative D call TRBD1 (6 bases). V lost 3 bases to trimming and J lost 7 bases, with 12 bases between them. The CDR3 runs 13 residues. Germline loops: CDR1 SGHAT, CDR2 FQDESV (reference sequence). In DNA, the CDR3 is TGTGCCAGCAGCTTGACAGGCGATGTTGGCTACACCTTC. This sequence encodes CASSLTGDVGYTF.

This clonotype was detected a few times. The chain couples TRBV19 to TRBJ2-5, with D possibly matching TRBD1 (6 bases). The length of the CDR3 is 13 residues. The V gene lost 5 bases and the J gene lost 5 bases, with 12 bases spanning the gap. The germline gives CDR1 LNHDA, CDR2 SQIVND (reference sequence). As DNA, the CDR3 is TGTGCCAGTAGTTTCACAGGGTTCGAGACCCAGTACTTC. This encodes CASSFTGFETQYF.

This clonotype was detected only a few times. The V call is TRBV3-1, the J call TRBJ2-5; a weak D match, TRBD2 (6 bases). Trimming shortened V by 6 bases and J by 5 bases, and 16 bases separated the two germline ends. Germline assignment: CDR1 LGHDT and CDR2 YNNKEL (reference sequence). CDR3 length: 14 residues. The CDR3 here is CASRPGTSLETQYF. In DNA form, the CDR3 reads TGTGCCAGCAGACCCGGGACTTCTCTGGAGACCCAGTACTTC.

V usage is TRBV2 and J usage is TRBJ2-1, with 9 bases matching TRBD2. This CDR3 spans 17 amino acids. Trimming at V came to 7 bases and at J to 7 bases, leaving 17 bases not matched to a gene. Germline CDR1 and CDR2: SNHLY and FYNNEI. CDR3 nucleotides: TGTGCCAGCAATAAACGGGGCGGGGGGGCTCTCGGGAATGAGCAGTTCTTC. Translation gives CASNKRGGGALGNEQFF.

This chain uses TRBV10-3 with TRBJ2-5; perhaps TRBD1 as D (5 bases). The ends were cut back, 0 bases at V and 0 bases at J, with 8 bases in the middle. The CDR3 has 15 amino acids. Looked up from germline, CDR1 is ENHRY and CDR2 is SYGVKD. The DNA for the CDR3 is TGTGCCATCAGTGAGTCGGGGCAGAACCAAGAGACCCAGTACTTC. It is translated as CAISESGQNQETQYF.

The CDR3 reads CASSLVEAQPQYF. The CDR3 nucleotides read TGTGCCAGCAGCTTAGTCGAAGCTCAGCCCCAGTATTTT. This chain joins TRBV7-9 and TRBJ1-5, with D unresolved. TRBJ2-3 matches the DNA end more closely, so the J call is doubtful. The germline CDR1 and CDR2 sequences are SEHNR and FQNEAQ (reference sequence). The CDR3 has 13 residues.

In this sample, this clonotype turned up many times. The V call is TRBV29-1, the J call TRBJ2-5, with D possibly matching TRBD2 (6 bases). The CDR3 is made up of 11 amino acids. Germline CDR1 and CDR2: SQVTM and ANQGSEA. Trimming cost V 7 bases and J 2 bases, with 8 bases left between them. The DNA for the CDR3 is TGCAGCGGCCGGGAGCAAGAGACCCAGTACTTC. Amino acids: CSGREQETQYF.

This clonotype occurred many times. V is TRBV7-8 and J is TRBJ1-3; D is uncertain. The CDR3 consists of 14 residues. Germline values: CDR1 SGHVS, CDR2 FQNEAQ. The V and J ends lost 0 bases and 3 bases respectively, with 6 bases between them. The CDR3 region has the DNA TGTGCCAGCAGCTTAGCGGTCGATGGAAACACCATATATTTT. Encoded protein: CASSLAVDGNTIYF.

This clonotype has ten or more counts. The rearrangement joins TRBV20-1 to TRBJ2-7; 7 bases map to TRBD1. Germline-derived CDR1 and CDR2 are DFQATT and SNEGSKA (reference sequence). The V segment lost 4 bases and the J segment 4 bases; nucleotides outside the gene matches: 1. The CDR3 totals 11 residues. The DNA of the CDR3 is TGCAGTGCTATGACAGGGTACGAGCAGTACTTC. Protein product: CSAMTGYEQYF.

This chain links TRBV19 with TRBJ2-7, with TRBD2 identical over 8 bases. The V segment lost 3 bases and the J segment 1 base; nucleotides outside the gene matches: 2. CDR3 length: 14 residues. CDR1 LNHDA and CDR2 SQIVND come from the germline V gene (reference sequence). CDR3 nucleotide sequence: TGTGCCAGTAGTATCGGCGGGGGGTCCTACGAGCAGTACTTC. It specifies CASSIGGGSYEQYF.